The rows below give T cell receptor beta chains drawn from one sample of a study of T cell responses to AZD1222 COVID-19 vaccine. Here immunoSEQ multiplex PCR was the method, and the copy in TCRdb shows in-frame clones only, minus some. Here the sample spans around 150,000 clones, just under 95% being singletons. The source was peripheral blood, collected 28 days after the second AZD1222 dose. Source of these receptors: an adult who received the AZD1222 COVID-19 vaccine. Each CDR3 is given with its conserved first and last residue. D genes are given only for firm matches. Clone size is stated in some rows and not others, as once, few, many or a class when expanded.

J,V,D,size,DNA,CDR3
TRBJ2-3,TRBV20-1,NA,NA,TGCAGTGCTAGTTCCGTTACTACGCAGTATTTT,CSASSVTTQYF
TRBJ2-1,TRBV12-5,TRBD1,NA,TGTGCTAGTGGTTCCCGGGGACAGGGTTTGAATGAGCAGTTCTTC,CASGSRGQGLNEQFF
TRBJ2-3,TRBV3-1/TRBV3-2,TRBD2,NA,TGTGCCAGCAGCCTCCGGGACTACGACACAGATACGCAGTATTTT,CASSLRDYDTDTQYF
TRBJ1-6,TRBV11-3,NA,NA,TGTGCCAGCAGCTTAGATCGGCAGGCAGCAAATTCACCCCTCCACTTT,CASSLDRQAANSPLHF
TRBJ1-2,TRBV11-2,NA,NA,TGTGCCAGCAGCTTGGCTAACTATGGCTACACCTTC,CASSLANYGYTF
TRBJ1-2,TRBV3-1/TRBV3-2,NA,NA,TGTGCCAGCAGCCCTACCGCGTGGGCCCAAGCTAACTATGGCTACACCTTC,CASSPTAWAQANYGYTF
TRBJ2-1,TRBV27,NA,NA,TGTGCCAGCAGTTCAGGGTTTGGTCTGAGCTCCTACAATGAGCAGTTCTTC,CASSSGFGLSSYNEQFF
TRBJ1-1,TRBV9,NA,NA,TGTGCCAGCAGCGTAGTATTTAAGAGTAACACTGAAGCTTTCTTT,CASSVVFKSNTEAFF
TRBJ1-1,TRBV7-9,NA,NA,TGTGCCAGCAGCTTGCAGGGCATGAACACTGAAGCTTTCTTT,CASSLQGMNTEAFF
TRBJ2-7,TRBV4-1,NA,once,TGCGCCAGCAGCCAGGTGGGACGTAGCCTATACGAGCAGTACTTC,CASSQVGRSLYEQYF
TRBJ1-1,TRBV7-9,NA,NA,TGTGCCAGCAGCTTTGCCGAGATGAACACTGAAGCTTTCTTT,CASSFAEMNTEAFF
TRBJ2-1,TRBV6-5,TRBD1,NA,TGTGCCAGCGGGACAGCCTCCTACAATGAGCAGTTCTTC,CASGTASYNEQFF
TRBJ1-2,TRBV16,NA,NA,TGTGCCAGCAGCCAATATACTCCGGGATCCGGCCCCTGGGGCTATGGCTACACCTTC,CASSQYTPGSGPWGYGYTF
TRBJ1-1,TRBV4-1,NA,NA,TGCGCCAGCAGCCACACCCGGCAGGGTTTAGGTGCGGTCACTGAAGCTTTCTTT,CASSHTRQGLGAVTEAFF
TRBJ1-1,TRBV28,NA,NA,TGTGCCAGCAGCCTGGTGCGGACTGAAGCTTTCTTT,CASSLVRTEAFF
TRBJ1-4,TRBV9,NA,NA,TGTGCCAGCAGCAGAACAGGGTTGAGGAATGAAAAACTGTTTTTT,CASSRTGLRNEKLFF
TRBJ1-2,TRBV7-6,TRBD1,NA,TGTGCCAGCAGCTTAGGATACAGGGGGAAATTCGACTATGGCTACACCTTC,CASSLGYRGKFDYGYTF
TRBJ2-5,TRBV5-4,TRBD1,once,TGTGCCAGCAGCTATAGGACAGGGGAAGAGACCCAGTACTTC,CASSYRTGEETQYF
TRBJ1-1,TRBV19,NA,NA,TGTGCCAGTTCGCTTGGGGCTGAAGCTTTCTTT,CASSLGAEAFF
TRBJ2-1,TRBV9,TRBD2,NA,TGTGCCAGCAGCGAGACTAGCGGGTATGCAGGGTCCTACAATGAGCAGTTCTTC,CASSETSGYAGSYNEQFF
TRBJ1-1,TRBV4-2,NA,NA,TGTGCCAGCAGCCAAAACAGGGATTCCGCTGAAGCTTTCTTT,CASSQNRDSAEAFF
TRBJ1-1,TRBV7-3,NA,NA,TGTGCCAGCAGCTCCGGGACGAGGGGCACTGAAGCTTTCTTT,CASSSGTRGTEAFF
TRBJ1-1,TRBV14,NA,NA,TGTGCCAGCAGCCAGGCAGGGGAAGCTTTCTTT,CASSQAGEAFF
TRBJ1-1,TRBV5-1,NA,NA,TGCGCCAGCAGCATGGCCCGGGTCACTGAAGCTTTCTTT,CASSMARVTEAFF
TRBJ1-2,TRBV6-6,NA,NA,TGTGCCAGCAGTTACTCGACGACAGTGATCTATGGCTACACCTTC,CASSYSTTVIYGYTF
TRBJ1-6,TRBV5-1,TRBD1,NA,TGCGCCAGCAGTTTGACAGGGTATTCACCCCTCCACTTT,CASSLTGYSPLHF
TRBJ2-7,TRBV4-1,NA,NA,TGCGCCAGCAGCCAAGGGGGGCCAGCCTACGAGCAGTACTTC,CASSQGGPAYEQYF
TRBJ2-1,TRBV4-1,NA,NA,TGCGCCAGCAGCCAAATTCTCAGGGAAAATGAGCAGTTCTTC,CASSQILRENEQFF
TRBJ1-6,TRBV9,NA,NA,TGTGCCAGCAGCGTAGTCGATCACGCCAATTCACCCCTCCACTTT,CASSVVDHANSPLHF
TRBJ1-4,TRBV7-9,NA,NA,TGTGCCAGCAGCTCGGGGATGGAGGTGGAAAAACTGTTTTTT,CASSSGMEVEKLFF
TRBJ1-4,TRBV18,NA,NA,TGTGCCAGCTCACCGGACAGCGCGATCACCGAAAAACTGTTTTTT,CASSPDSAITEKLFF
TRBJ1-1,TRBV11-2,NA,NA,TGTGCCAGCAGCGTCAGCCGGGAAGGAGCTTTCTTT,CASSVSREGAFF
TRBJ1-4,TRBV2,NA,NA,TGTGCCAGCAGGCGGACAGAGAATGAAAAACTGTTTTTT,CASRRTENEKLFF
TRBJ1-3,TRBV15,NA,NA,TGTGCCACCAGCAGAGATCCTTCGTCTGGAAACACCATATATTTT,CATSRDPSSGNTIYF
TRBJ2-3,TRBV11-2,TRBD1,once,TGTGCCAGCAGCTTGTCCGACAGGGGAGATCAGGATACGCAGTATTTT,CASSLSDRGDQDTQYF
TRBJ2-1,TRBV5-1,NA,NA,TGCGCCAGCAGCTTGGGGGGCGGAACAGACAATGAGCAGTTCTTC,CASSLGGGTDNEQFF
TRBJ1-5,TRBV27,NA,NA,TGTGCCAGCAGTCCCAATCAGGGTTCCGATCAGCCCCAGCATTTT,CASSPNQGSDQPQHF
TRBJ2-7,TRBV5-1,NA,NA,TGCGCCAGCAGTGGGCAGGGTCCCCCTTACGAGCAGTACTTC,CASSGQGPPYEQYF
TRBJ1-2,TRBV18,NA,NA,TGTGCCAGCTCACCAATAAGGTCCCAAGGGTCTGGCTACACCTTC,CASSPIRSQGSGYTF
TRBJ2-1,TRBV5-1,NA,once,TGCGCCAGCAGCCCTTCCACATCTAGCTCCTACAATGAGCAGTTCTTC,CASSPSTSSSYNEQFF
TRBJ2-2,TRBV3-1/TRBV3-2,TRBD2,NA,TGTGCCAGCAGCCAAGATCTCTTGGTTCCGGCGGGGGGTTCCACCGGGGAGCTGTTTTTT,CASSQDLLVPAGGSTGELFF
TRBJ2-1,TRBV7-9,TRBD2,NA,TGTGCCAGCAGCAAATCCGGGACTAGCGGGGGAGTCGAGCAGTTCTTC,CASSKSGTSGGVEQFF
TRBJ1-2,TRBV5-4,NA,NA,TGTGCCAGCAGCTTGGCCGGGAGCTATGGCTACACCTTC,CASSLAGSYGYTF
TRBJ1-5,TRBV12-3/TRBV12-4,NA,NA,TGTGCCAGCAGTTGGTCAGGTAATCAGCCCCAGCATTTT,CASSWSGNQPQHF
TRBJ1-6,TRBV2,TRBD1,once,TGTGCCAGCAGTCTGGGACAGGGGCTAGGGAATTCACCCCTCCACTTT,CASSLGQGLGNSPLHF
TRBJ1-2,TRBV28,TRBD1,NA,TGTGCCAGCAGTTCCTCAGGACAGGTTTATGGCTACACCTTC,CASSSSGQVYGYTF
TRBJ1-3,TRBV4-2,NA,NA,TGTGCCAGCAGCCAAGTAAATTTAGGGCCAGGTCTTGGAAACACCATATATTTT,CASSQVNLGPGLGNTIYF
TRBJ2-7,TRBV18,TRBD1,NA,TGTGCCAGCTCATCCACAGGGGGGAGCTCCTACGAGCAGTACTTC,CASSSTGGSSYEQYF
TRBJ2-5,TRBV3-1/TRBV3-2,NA,NA,TGTGCCAGCGGGAAAGAAGTAGAGACCCAGTACTTC,CASGKEVETQYF